A single sample gave rise to the 10 T cell receptor beta chains below, sequenced in a study of tumour-infiltrating T cells in Burkitt lymphoma. Assay used: immunoSEQ multiplex PCR; TCRdb lists only in-frame clones, some missing. The repertoire consists of under 2,000 clones, with about a sixth occurring once and the leading ten covering 8% to 9.5%. Sequenced material: tumor tissue. The receptors shown here come from a human donor with diffuse large B-cell lymphoma.

Only a few counts were recorded for this clone. The gene calls are TRBV5-4 and TRBJ2-7; 12 bases agree with TRBD2. The CDR3 contains 19 residues. Germline V gives CDR1 SGHNT, CDR2 YYREEE (reference sequence). V was pared by 4 bases and J by 4 bases, with 18 bases of the junction left unmatched. This CDR3 reads CASSGTSSGGAVNMYEQYF. CDR3 sequence (DNA): TGTGCCAGCAGCGGCACCTCTAGCGGGGGGGCGGTTAATATGTACGAGCAGTACTTC.

This clone turned up a few times. This sequence joins TRBV5-8 and TRBJ2-5; unclear D gene. This CDR3 comprises 17 residues. CDR1 is SGHTS and CDR2 is YDEGEE in the germline V gene. V dropped 2 bases and J dropped 2 bases, with 19 bases sitting between them. DNA of the CDR3: TGTGCCAGCAGCTTAGAGGTGGGGTCGCTATATCAAGAGACCCAGTACTTC. It yields the protein CASSLEVGSLYQETQYF.

The chain couples TRBV6-5 to TRBJ1-1; D remains ambiguous. The germline V gene encodes CDR1 MNHEY and CDR2 SVGAGI. The CDR3 has 13 residues. Trimming shortened V by 4 bases and J by 5 bases, and 11 bases separated the two germline ends. CDR3 coding DNA: TGTGCCAGCAGTTGGCTAAGTTGGACTGAAGCTTTCTTT. It encodes CASSWLSWTEAFF.

This clone was observed a few times. The chain has TRBV4-3 and TRBJ2-7; 7 nucleotides line up with TRBD1. Germline V CDR1 and CDR2: LGHNA, YSLEER. V shed 0 bases and J 3 bases; nucleotides not matched to a gene: 5. The CDR3 covers 15 residues. DNA for the CDR3: TGCGCCAGCAGCCAAGATAGGTCAGGGGGCTACGAGCAGTACTTC. This sequence encodes CASSQDRSGGYEQYF.

V is TRBV29-1 and J is TRBJ2-5, with 7 bases that match TRBD2. The CDR3 has 15 amino acids. Germline CDR1 and CDR2: SQVTM and ANQGSEA. The trim removed 5 bases at V and 2 bases at J, leaving 11 bases unmatched. This CDR3 is CSVRPTSAQQETQYF. CDR3 bases: TGCAGCGTTCGCCCTACTAGCGCGCAACAAGAGACCCAGTACTTC.

The chain couples TRBV5-5 to TRBJ2-1; D not resolved. CDR3 length: 12 residues. V was clipped by 4 bases and J by 6 bases, with 8 bases between them. Germline V gene sequence: CDR1 SGHKS, CDR2 YYEKEE (reference sequence). CDR3 residues: CASSPGVNEQFF. The CDR3 DNA reads TGTGCCAGCAGCCCCGGTGTCAATGAGCAGTTCTTC.

This chain uses TRBV7-8 with TRBJ2-7; no clear D. This CDR3 is 12 amino acids long. Germline loops: CDR1 SGHVS, CDR2 FQNEAQ. V was clipped by 2 bases and J by 1 base, with 3 bases between them. CDR3 nucleotides: TGTGCCAGCAGCTTAAGGTCCTACGAGCAGTACTTC. Translated, it gives CASSLRSYEQYF.

This clone has just a few counts. J is TRBJ1-2 and V is TRBV7-8; D perhaps matches TRBD1 (6 bases). Trimming shortened V by 5 bases and J by 2 bases, and 15 bases separated the two germline ends. From germline, CDR1 is SGHVS and CDR2 FQNEAQ. The CDR3 sequence is 15 residues long. Here the CDR3 reads CASSDQRGVNYGYTF. In DNA, the CDR3 is TGTGCCAGCAGCGATCAGAGGGGGGTCAACTATGGCTACACCTTC.

This clone was counted between two and nine times. The rearrangement uses TRBV19 and TRBJ1-1; D not certain. Germline V lookup: CDR1 LNHDA, CDR2 SQIVND (reference sequence). This CDR3 spans 9 amino acids. Trimming took off 10 bases at V and 6 bases at J, with 6 bases between the two ends. CDR3 bases: TGTGCCACCATCCCTGAAGCTTTCTTT. This translates into CATIPEAFF.

This clone appeared a few times. The genes are TRBV5-4 and TRBJ1-3, with D hard to call. V lost 3 bases and J lost 1, with 8 bases in between. This CDR3 contains 14 residues. CDR1 SGHNT and CDR2 YYREEE come from the germline V gene (reference sequence). The CDR3 coding sequence is TGTGCCAGCAGCTCTCCAGCATCTGGAAACACCATATATTTT. Its protein product is CASSSPASGNTIYF.